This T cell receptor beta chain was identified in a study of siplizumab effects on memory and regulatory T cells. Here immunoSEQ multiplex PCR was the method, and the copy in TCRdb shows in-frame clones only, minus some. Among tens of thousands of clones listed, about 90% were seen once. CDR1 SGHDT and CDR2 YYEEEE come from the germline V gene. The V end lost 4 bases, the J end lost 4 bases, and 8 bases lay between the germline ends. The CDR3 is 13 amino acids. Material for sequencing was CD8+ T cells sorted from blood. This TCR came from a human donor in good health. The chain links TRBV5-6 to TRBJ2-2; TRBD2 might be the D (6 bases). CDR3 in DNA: TGTGCCAGCAGCGCCGGGGGCACCGGGGAGCTGTTTTTT. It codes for CASSAGGTGELFF.